The sequence of this T cell receptor beta chain was determined in a study of cytomegalovirus exposure and HLA in healthy donors. Use of 60 Vbeta and 13 Jbeta primers characterized the PCR. TCRdb's table, derived via immunoSEQ multiplex PCR, lists solely in-frame clones and lacks some. The sample data list about 150,000 clones. Trimming took off 2 bases at V and 0 bases at J, with 8 bases between the two ends. CDR1 is MNHNS and CDR2 is SASEGT in the germline V gene. The CDR3 spans 15 residues. The chain recombines TRBV6-1 with TRBJ1-3; no firm D call. This sequence originates from a woman aged 45-65 years in good health and CMV-seronegative. Sequencing was performed on PBMCs. The CDR3 loop is CASSEHLASGNTIYF. DNA for the CDR3: TGTGCCAGCAGTGAACATCTGGCCTCTGGAAACACCATATATTTT.